The 16 T cell receptor beta chains given below trace back to one sample, sequenced in a study of T cells expressing NK-cell markers. TCRdb reworked the 5' RACE reads into one entry per CDR3 protein, no DNA. This table lists about 260,000 distinct CDR3 sequences. The sequencing sample was made of blood T cells: a sorted CD56 or NKG2C T cell subset, CD4+ or CD8+ T cells, or bulk PBMC T cells (not recorded which). The receptors were sampled from a woman aged 18-69 years in good health.

The V gene is TRBV6-1, the J gene TRBJ2-5; checking the TCRdb D call of TRBD2 is not possible without DNA. This CDR3 spans 16 amino acids. Germline assignment: CDR1 MNHNS and CDR2 SASEGT. The CDR3 sequence is CASSERASGLQETQYF.

The CDR3 loop is CASSFVDAGNIQYF. The chain has TRBV5-6 and TRBJ2-4. The CDR3 spans 14 residues. Germline values: CDR1 SGHDT, CDR2 YYEEEE.

This sequence joins TRBV20-1 and TRBJ2-5; TCRdb's D call, TRBD2, is unchecked because there is no DNA. The germline V gene encodes CDR1 DFQATT and CDR2 SNEGSKA (reference sequence). There are 14 residues in the CDR3. The CDR3 loop is CSVRRAGASETQYF.

V usage is TRBV5-1 and J usage is TRBJ2-3; TCRdb lists TRBD2, though no DNA is available to test this call. The CDR3 extends over 17 amino acids. Germline lookup yields CDR1 SGHRS and CDR2 YFSETQ. The CDR3 sequence is CASSLAGLAGRTDTQYF.

CDR3 sequence: CASTWGRETEAFF. The chain combines TRBV12-3 or TRBV12-4 with TRBJ1-1. The CDR3 contains 13 residues.

This chain links TRBV4-1 with TRBJ2-3; TCRdb reports TRBD2, a call that lacks DNA to check it against. The CDR3 runs 17 residues. The germline V gene encodes CDR1 MGHRA and CDR2 YSYEKL. This CDR3 reads CASSQEAARRSTDTQYF.

The V and J genes are TRBV14 and TRBJ2-7; TCRdb outputs TRBD1, but without DNA this stays unchecked. CDR3 length equals 13 residues. The germline V gene has CDR1 SGHDN and CDR2 FVKESK. The CDR3 loop reads CASSRTGSTEQYF.

J is TRBJ2-5 and V is TRBV7-9; TCRdb outputs TRBD2, but without DNA this stays unchecked. CDR1 and CDR2 (germline): SEHNR, FQNEAQ (reference sequence). This CDR3 region has 13 residues. The CDR3 spells CASSRLVQETQYF.

The gene calls are TRBV7-2 and TRBJ2-7. Germline CDR1 reads SGHTA; CDR2 reads FQGNSA. The CDR3 covers 13 residues. The CDR3 loop reads CASSSSTSYEQYF.

The chain combines TRBV18 with TRBJ1-5. The CDR3 covers 14 residues. Germline V gene sequence: CDR1 KGHSH, CDR2 LQKENI. The CDR3 sequence is CASSPVGNNQPQHF.

The chain combines TRBV9 with TRBJ2-7; TCRdb gives TRBD1 as the D gene, but with no DNA this cannot be confirmed. This CDR3 is built from 14 residues. The germline gives CDR1 SGDLS, CDR2 YYNGEE. This CDR3 reads CASSLRDRHYEQYF.

The CDR3 spells CAISETGGTSYTF. This chain uses TRBV10-3 with TRBJ1-2; TCRdb outputs TRBD1, but without DNA this stays unchecked. Germline CDR1 is ENHRY and CDR2 is SYGVKD. The CDR3 is 13 residues long.

The chain couples TRBV5-1 to TRBJ2-2; TCRdb reports TRBD1, a call that lacks DNA to check it against. This CDR3 region has 15 residues. Germline CDR1 is SGHRS and CDR2 is YFSETQ. This CDR3 is CASSRSHRGTGELFF.

The chain combines TRBV18 with TRBJ2-3. CDR3 size: 14 residues. Germline assignment: CDR1 KGHSH and CDR2 LQKENI. This CDR3 is CASSRGLAPDTQYF.

The chain employs TRBV6-1 and TRBJ2-3; the D gene TCRdb calls, TRBD2, cannot be checked with no DNA. CDR1 is MNHNS, CDR2 SASEGT, per germline. The CDR3 length is 14 residues. CDR3 in amino acids: CASLTSGAKDTQYF.

The rearrangement uses TRBV11-2 and TRBJ1-1. Germline V gene sequence: CDR1 SGHAT, CDR2 FQNNGV. CDR3 length equals 17 residues. The CDR3 protein is CASSLDLTGRKNTEAFF.